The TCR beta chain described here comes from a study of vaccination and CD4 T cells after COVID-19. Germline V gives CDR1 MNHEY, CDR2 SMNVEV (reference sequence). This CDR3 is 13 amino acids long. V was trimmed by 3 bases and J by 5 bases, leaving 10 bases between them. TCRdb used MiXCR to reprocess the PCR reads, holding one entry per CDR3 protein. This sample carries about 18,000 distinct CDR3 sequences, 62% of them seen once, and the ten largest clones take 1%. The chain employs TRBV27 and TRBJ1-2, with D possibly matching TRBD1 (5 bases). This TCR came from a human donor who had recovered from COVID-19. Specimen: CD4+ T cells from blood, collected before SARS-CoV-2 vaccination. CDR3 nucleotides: TGTGCCAGCAGTTTGTGGGGGGATTATGGCTACACCTTC. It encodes CASSLWGDYGYTF.